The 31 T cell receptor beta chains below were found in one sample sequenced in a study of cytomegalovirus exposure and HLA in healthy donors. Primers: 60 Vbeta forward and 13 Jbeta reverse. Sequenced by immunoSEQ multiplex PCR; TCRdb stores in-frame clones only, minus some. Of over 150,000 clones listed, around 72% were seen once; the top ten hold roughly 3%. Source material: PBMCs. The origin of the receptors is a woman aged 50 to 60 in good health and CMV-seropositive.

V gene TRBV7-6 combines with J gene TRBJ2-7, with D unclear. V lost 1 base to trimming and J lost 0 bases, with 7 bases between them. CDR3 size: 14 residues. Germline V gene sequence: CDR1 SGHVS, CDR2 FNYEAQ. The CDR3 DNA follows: TGTGCCAGCAGCTTAGGGGCCAGCTCCTACGAGCAGTACTTC. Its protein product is CASSLGASSYEQYF.

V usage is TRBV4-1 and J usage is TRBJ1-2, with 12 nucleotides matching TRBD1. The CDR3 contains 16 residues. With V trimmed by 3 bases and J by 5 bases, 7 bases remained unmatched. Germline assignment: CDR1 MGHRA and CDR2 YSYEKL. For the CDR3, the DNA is TGCGCCAGCAGCCAGGGGGGGACAGGGGGCTTATATGGCTACACCTTC. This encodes CASSQGGTGGLYGYTF.

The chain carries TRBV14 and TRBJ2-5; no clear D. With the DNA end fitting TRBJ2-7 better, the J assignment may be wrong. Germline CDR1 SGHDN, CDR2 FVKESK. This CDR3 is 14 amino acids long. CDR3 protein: CASSQASPWGEQYF. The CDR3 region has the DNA TGTGCCAGCAGCCAAGCTTCTCCCTGGGGCGAGCAGTACTTC.

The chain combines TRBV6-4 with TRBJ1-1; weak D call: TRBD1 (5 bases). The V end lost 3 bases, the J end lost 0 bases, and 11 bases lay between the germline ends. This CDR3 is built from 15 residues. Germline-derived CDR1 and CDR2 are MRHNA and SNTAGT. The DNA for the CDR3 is TGTGCCAGCAGTGAAGGGGCTGGGGTGAACACTGAAGCTTTCTTT. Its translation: CASSEGAGVNTEAFF.

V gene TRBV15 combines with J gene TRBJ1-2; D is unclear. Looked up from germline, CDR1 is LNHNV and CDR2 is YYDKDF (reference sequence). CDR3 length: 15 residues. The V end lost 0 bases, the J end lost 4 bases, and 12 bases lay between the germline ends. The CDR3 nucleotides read TGTGCCACCAGCAGAGAAGTCAGGCCGTTCTATGGCTACACCTTC. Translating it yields CATSREVRPFYGYTF.

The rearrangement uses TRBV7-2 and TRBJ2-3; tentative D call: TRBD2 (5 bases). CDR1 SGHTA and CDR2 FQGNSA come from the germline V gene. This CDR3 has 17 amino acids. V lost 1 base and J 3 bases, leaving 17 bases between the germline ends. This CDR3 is CASSLVLVSRGTDTQYF. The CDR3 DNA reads TGTGCCAGCAGCTTAGTTCTCGTTTCCCGCGGGACAGATACGCAGTATTTT.

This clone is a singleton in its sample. Written as DNA, the CDR3 is TGCGCCAGCAGCTTGGCAGGGGTCTACGAGCAGTACTTC. It codes for CASSLAGVYEQYF. The V call is TRBV5-1, the J call TRBJ2-7, with D possibly matching TRBD1 (6 bases). This CDR3 region has 13 residues. Trimming left V 0 bases short and J 3 bases short, with 7 bases between. CDR1 is SGHRS and CDR2 is YFSETQ in the germline V gene.

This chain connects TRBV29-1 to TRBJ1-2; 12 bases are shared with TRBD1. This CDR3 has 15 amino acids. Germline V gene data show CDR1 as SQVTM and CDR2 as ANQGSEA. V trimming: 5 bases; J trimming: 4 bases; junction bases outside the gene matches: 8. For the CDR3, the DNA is TGCAGCGTTACCGGGACAGGGGGCCGGGGCTATGGCTACACCTTC. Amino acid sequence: CSVTGTGGRGYGYTF.

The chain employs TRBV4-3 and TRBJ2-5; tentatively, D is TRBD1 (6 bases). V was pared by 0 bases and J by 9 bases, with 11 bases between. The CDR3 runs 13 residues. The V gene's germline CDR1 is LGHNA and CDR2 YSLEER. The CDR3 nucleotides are TGCGCCAGCAGCCAAGATACAGGGATAGCCCAGTACTTC. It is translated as CASSQDTGIAQYF.

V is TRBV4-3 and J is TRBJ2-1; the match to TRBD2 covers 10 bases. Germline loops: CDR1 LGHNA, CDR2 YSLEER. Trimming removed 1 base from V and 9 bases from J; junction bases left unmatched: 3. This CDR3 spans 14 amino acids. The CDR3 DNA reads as TGCGCCAGCAGCCAAGGGACTAGCGGTCGTGAGCAGTTCTTC. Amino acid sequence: CASSQGTSGREQFF.

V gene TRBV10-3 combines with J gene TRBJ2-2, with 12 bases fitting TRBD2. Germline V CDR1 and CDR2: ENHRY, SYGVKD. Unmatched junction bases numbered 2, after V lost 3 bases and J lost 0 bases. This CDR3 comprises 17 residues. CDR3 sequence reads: CAISERLAGANTGELFF. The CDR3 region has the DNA TGTGCCATCAGTGAAAGACTAGCGGGGGCGAACACCGGGGAGCTGTTTTTT.

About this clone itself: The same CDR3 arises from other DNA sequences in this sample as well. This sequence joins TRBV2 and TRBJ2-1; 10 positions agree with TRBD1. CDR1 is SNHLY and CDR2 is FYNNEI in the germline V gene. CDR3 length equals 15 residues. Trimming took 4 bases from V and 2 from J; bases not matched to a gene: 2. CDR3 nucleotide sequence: TGTGCCAGCAGTGTAGGGACAGGGGCCTACAATGAGCAGTTCTTC. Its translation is CASSVGTGAYNEQFF. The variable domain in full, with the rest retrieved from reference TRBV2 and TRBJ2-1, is EPEVTQTPSHQVTQMGQEVILRCVPISNHLYFYWYRQILGQKVEFLVSFYNNEISEKSEIFDDQFSVERPDGSNFTLKIRSTKLEDSAMYFCASSVGTGAYNEQFFGPGTRLTVL.

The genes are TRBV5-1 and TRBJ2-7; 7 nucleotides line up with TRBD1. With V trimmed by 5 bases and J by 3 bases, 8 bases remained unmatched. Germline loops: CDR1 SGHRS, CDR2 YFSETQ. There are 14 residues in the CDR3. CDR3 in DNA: TGCGCCAGCAGTACGACGGGACAGAGCTACGAGCAGTACTTC. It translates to CASSTTGQSYEQYF.

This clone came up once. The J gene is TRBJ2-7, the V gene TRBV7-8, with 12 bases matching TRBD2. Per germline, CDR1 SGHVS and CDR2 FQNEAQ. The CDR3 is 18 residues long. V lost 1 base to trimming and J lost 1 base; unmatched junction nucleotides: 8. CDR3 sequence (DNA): TGTGCCAGCAGCTTAGTTGGACTAGCGGGATCCCCTTCCTACGAGCAGTACTTC. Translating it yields CASSLVGLAGSPSYEQYF.

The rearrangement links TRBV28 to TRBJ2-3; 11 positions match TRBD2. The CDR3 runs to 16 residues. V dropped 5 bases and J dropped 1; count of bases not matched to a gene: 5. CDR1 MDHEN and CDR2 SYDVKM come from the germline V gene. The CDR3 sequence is CASSNLAGGGTDTQYF. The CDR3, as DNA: TGTGCCAGCAGTAATCTAGCGGGGGGAGGCACAGATACGCAGTATTTT.

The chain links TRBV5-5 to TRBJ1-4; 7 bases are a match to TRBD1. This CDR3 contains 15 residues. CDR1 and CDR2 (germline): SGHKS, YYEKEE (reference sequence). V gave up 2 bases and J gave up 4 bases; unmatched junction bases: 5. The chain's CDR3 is CASSLQGPDNEKLFF. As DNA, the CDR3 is TGTGCCAGCAGCTTACAGGGGCCCGATAATGAAAAACTGTTTTTT.

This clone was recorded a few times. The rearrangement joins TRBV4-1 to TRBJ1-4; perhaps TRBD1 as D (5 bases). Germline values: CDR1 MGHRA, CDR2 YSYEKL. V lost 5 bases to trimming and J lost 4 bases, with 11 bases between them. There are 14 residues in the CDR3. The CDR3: CASSSRQNNEKLFF. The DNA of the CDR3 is TGCGCCAGCAGCTCTCGACAGAATAATGAAAAACTGTTTTTT.

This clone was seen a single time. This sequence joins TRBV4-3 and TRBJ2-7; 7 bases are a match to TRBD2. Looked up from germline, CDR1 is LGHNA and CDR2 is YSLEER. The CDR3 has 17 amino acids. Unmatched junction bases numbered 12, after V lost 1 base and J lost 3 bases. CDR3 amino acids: CASSQVGAGESGYEQYF. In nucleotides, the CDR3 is TGCGCCAGCAGCCAAGTAGGTGCGGGAGAGAGTGGCTACGAGCAGTACTTC.

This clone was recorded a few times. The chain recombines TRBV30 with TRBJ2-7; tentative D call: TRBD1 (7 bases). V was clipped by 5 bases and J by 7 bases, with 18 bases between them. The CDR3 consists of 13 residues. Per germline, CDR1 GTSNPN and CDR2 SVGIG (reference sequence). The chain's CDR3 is CAWARAQGREQYF. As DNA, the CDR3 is TGTGCCTGGGCCCGGGCACAGGGGAGGGAGCAGTACTTC.

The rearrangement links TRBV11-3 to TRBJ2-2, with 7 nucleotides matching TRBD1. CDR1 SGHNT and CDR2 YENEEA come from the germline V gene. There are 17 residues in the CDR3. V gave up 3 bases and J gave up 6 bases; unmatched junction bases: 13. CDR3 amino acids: CASSLATGASPAGELFF. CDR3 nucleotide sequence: TGTGCCAGCAGCTTGGCTACAGGGGCCTCCCCGGCCGGGGAGCTGTTTTTT.

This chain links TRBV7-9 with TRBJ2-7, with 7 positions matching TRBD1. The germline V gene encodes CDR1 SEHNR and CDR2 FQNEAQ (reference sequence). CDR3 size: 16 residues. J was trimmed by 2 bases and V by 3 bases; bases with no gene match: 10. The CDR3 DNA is TGTGCCAGCAGCTTTGTTGTTGGCAGGGGGACCTACGAGCAGTACTTC. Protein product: CASSFVVGRGTYEQYF. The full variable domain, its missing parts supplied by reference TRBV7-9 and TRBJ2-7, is DTGVSQNPRHKITKRGQNVTFRCDPISEHNRLYWYRQTLGQGPEFLTYFQNEAQLEKSRLLSDRFSAERPKGSFSTLEIQRTEQGDSAMYLCASSFVVGRGTYEQYFGPGTRLTVT.

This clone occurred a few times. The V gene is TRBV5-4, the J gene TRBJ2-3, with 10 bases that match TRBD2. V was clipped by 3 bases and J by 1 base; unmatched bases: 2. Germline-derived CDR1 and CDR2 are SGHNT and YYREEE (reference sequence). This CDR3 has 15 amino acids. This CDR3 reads CASSYGTSGTDTQYF. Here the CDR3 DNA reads TGTGCCAGCAGCTACGGGACTAGCGGCACAGATACGCAGTATTTT.

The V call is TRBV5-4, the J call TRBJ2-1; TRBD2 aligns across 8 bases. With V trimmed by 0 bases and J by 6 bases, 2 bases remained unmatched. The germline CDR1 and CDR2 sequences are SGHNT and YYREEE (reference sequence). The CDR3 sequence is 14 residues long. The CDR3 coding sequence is TGTGCCAGCAGCTTGGTAGCGGGAAGCAATGAGCAGTTCTTC. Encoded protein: CASSLVAGSNEQFF.

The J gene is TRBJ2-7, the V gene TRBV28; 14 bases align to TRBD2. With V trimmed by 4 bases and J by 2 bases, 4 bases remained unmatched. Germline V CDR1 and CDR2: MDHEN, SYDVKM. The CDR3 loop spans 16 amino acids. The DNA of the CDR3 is TGTGCCAGCAGTTCCCCGGGACTAGCGGGGGCCTACGAGCAGTACTTC. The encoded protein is CASSSPGLAGAYEQYF.

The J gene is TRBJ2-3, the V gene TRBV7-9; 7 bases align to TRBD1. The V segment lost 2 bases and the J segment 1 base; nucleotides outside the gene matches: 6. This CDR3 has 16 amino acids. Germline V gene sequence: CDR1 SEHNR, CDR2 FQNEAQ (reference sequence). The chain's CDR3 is CASSLRQGFGTDTQYF. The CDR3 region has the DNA TGTGCCAGCAGCTTAAGACAGGGATTTGGCACAGATACGCAGTATTTT.

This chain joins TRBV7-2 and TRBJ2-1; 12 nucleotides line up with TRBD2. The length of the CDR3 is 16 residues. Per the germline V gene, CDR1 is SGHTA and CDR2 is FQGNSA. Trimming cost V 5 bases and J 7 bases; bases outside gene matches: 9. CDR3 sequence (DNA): TGTGCCAGCAGCCTTAATCTAGCGGGAGGGTCAAATGAGCAGTTCTTC. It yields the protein CASSLNLAGGSNEQFF.

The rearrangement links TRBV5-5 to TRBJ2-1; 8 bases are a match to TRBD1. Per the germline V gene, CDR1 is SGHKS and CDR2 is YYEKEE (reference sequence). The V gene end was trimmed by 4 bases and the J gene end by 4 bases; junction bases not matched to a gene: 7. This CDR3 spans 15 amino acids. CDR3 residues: CASSRPGTGYNEQFF. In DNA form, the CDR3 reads TGTGCCAGCAGCCGTCCCGGGACAGGATACAATGAGCAGTTCTTC.

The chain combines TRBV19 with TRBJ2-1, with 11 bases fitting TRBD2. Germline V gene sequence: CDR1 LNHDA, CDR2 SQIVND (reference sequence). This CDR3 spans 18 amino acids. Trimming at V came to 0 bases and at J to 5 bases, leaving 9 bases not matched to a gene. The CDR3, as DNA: TGTGCCAGTAGTATAGATGGGGCTCTAGCGGGAGGAAACAATGAGCAGTTCTTC. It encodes CASSIDGALAGGNNEQFF.

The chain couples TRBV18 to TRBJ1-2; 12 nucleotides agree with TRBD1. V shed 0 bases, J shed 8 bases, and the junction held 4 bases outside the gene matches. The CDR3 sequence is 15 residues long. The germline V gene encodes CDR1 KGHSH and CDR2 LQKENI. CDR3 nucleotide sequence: TGTGCCAGCTCACCACCGGGACAGGGGGCTCTCGGCTACACCTTC. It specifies CASSPPGQGALGYTF.

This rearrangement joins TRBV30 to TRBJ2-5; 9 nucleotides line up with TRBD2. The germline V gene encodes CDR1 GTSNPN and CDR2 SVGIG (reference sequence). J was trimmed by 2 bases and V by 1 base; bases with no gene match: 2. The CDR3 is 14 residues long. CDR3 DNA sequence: TGTGCCTGGAGTGCTAGCGGGGTTCAAGAGACCCAGTACTTC. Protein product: CAWSASGVQETQYF.

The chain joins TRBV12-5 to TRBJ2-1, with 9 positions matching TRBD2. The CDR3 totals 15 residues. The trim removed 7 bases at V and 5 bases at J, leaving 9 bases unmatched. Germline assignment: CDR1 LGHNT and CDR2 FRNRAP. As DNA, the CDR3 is TGTGCTAGTGCCCTGGGGGCTAGCGGGGACAATGAGCAGTTCTTC. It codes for CASALGASGDNEQFF.